These 22 T cell receptor beta chains were sequenced from one sample in a study of immune evolution from preneoplasia to lung adenocarcinoma. Clones were sequenced by immunoSEQ multiplex PCR, and TCRdb holds only the in-frame ones, with some missing. The table includes around 7,000 clones, roughly 80% detected once. Sequencing was done on a sample of FFPE adjacent normal lung tissue. These receptors came from a person aged 55-80 years with lung adenocarcinoma.

V gene TRBV27 combines with J gene TRBJ2-5, with 7 bases matching TRBD2. The V segment lost 7 bases and the J segment 4 bases; nucleotides outside the gene matches: 9. The CDR3 sequence is 14 residues long. Germline V gene lookup returns CDR1 MNHEY and CDR2 SMNVEV (reference sequence). CDR3: CASTSAGVAETQYF. For the CDR3, the DNA is TGTGCCAGCACCTCGGCGGGAGTTGCAGAGACCCAGTACTTC.

The genes are TRBV6-5 and TRBJ2-3; no clear D gene. In germline, CDR1 is MNHEY, CDR2 SVGAGI. This CDR3 is built from 15 residues. The germline V and J ends were trimmed by 5 bases and 4 bases, with 16 bases remaining between them. The CDR3 spells CASSLKVQWADTQYF. CDR3 sequence (DNA): TGTGCCAGCAGTCTCAAGGTTCAGTGGGCAGATACGCAGTATTTT.

The chain recombines TRBV18 with TRBJ1-2; 12 positions match TRBD1. Germline V gives CDR1 KGHSH, CDR2 LQKENI. V dropped 0 bases and J dropped 2; count of bases not matched to a gene: 1. The CDR3 covers 16 residues. CDR3 protein: CASSPPGTGGNYGYTF. Written as DNA, the CDR3 is TGTGCCAGCTCACCACCCGGGACAGGGGGCAACTATGGCTACACCTTC.

This chain links TRBV9 with TRBJ2-1; tentative D call: TRBD2 (5 bases). The CDR3 totals 12 residues. Trimming stripped 4 bases from V and 7 bases from J, with 9 bases between. Germline V gene lookup returns CDR1 SGDLS and CDR2 YYNGEE. CDR3 amino acids: CASSPSGNEQFF. The CDR3, as DNA: TGTGCCAGCAGCCCTTCGGGGAATGAGCAGTTCTTC. Using reference TRBV9 and TRBJ2-1 for the parts outside the CDR3, the full variable domain is DSGVTQTPKHLITATGQRVTLRCSPRSGDLSVYWYQQSLDQGLQFLIQYYNGEERAKGNILERFSAQQFPDLHSELNLSSLELGDSALYFCASSPSGNEQFFGPGTRLTVL.

The rearrangement joins TRBV2 to TRBJ1-5; maybe TRBD1 (6 bases). The V end lost 6 bases, the J end lost 6 bases, and 24 bases lay between the germline ends. Germline V CDR1 and CDR2: SNHLY, FYNNEI. This CDR3 contains 17 residues. In nucleotides, the CDR3 is TGTGCCAGCAGCCCCAGGGGAGGGGAAAGATCCGGTCAGCCCCAGCATTTT. Protein sequence: CASSPRGGERSGQPQHF. Looking up the rest from reference TRBV2 and TRBJ1-5 gives the full variable domain: EPEVTQTPSHQVTQMGQEVILRCVPISNHLYFYWYRQILGQKVEFLVSFYNNEISEKSEIFDDQFSVERPDGSNFTLKIRSTKLEDSAMYFCASSPRGGERSGQPQHFGDGTRLSIL.

The rearrangement uses TRBV27 and TRBJ2-1, with 13 bases matching TRBD2. Trimming at V came to 5 bases and at J to 2 bases, leaving 6 bases not matched to a gene. Germline-derived CDR1 and CDR2 are MNHEY and SMNVEV (reference sequence). The CDR3 length is 17 residues. The CDR3 sequence is CASSPGLAGAAYNEQFF. For the CDR3, the DNA is TGTGCCAGCAGTCCAGGACTAGCGGGAGCCGCCTACAATGAGCAGTTCTTC.

This clone appeared once. The chain has TRBV11-2 and TRBJ2-7; TRBD1 is a possible D gene (6 bases). Germline CDR1 SGHAT, CDR2 FQNNGV. The CDR3 contains 13 residues. The V end lost 6 bases, the J end lost 4 bases, and 13 bases lay between the germline ends. The CDR3 DNA sequence: TGTGCCAGCAGGCCCGGACAGACGTACGAGCAGTACTTC. Amino acids: CASRPGQTYEQYF. Supplemented by reference TRBV11-2 and TRBJ2-7, the full variable domain reads EAGVAQSPRYKIIEKRQSVAFWCNPISGHATLYWYQQILGQGPKLLIQFQNNGVVDDSQLPKDRFSAERLKGVDSTLKIQPAKLEDSAVYLCASRPGQTYEQYFGPGTRLTVT.

On this clone: This CDR3 is also generated by other DNA sequences in the sample. The rearrangement links TRBV6-4 to TRBJ2-6; tentatively, D is TRBD1 (5 bases). V gave up 0 bases and J gave up 4 bases, with 10 bases separating them. The germline gives CDR1 MRHNA, CDR2 SNTAGT. CDR3 size: 16 residues. CDR3 in amino acids: CASSDSSGAGANVLTF. Written as DNA, the CDR3 is TGTGCCAGCAGTGACTCGAGTGGGGCCGGGGCCAACGTCCTGACTTTC.

The V gene is TRBV30, the J gene TRBJ2-5; 7 bases map to TRBD1. The CDR3 extends over 14 amino acids. From germline, CDR1 is GTSNPN and CDR2 SVGIG (reference sequence). The V segment lost 2 bases and the J segment 4 bases; nucleotides outside the gene matches: 7. CDR3 in DNA: TGTGCCTGGAGTTACAGGGGTCGGGGAGAGACCCAGTACTTC. This encodes CAWSYRGRGETQYF.

V gene TRBV6-5 combines with J gene TRBJ1-2; a weak D match, TRBD1 (6 bases). Trimming took 6 bases from V and 4 from J, leaving 12 bases between them. Per germline, CDR1 MNHEY and CDR2 SVGAGI. The length of the CDR3 is 13 residues. CDR3 sequence reads: CASSKDRRYGYTF. CDR3 in DNA: TGTGCCAGCAGCAAAGACAGGCGCTATGGCTACACCTTC.

About this clone itself: The same CDR3 arises from other DNA sequences in this sample as well. This rearrangement joins TRBV25-1 to TRBJ2-7; TRBD1 aligns across 9 bases. Germline V gene lookup returns CDR1 MGHDK and CDR2 SYGVNS. This CDR3 comprises 15 residues. The CDR3 region has the DNA TGTGCTAGCAGTGGATTCAGACAGGGGGCCTACGAGCAGTACGTC. It specifies CASSGFRQGAYEQYV.

Comment on this clone: The same CDR3 is also encoded by other DNA sequences in this sample. V gene TRBV27 combines with J gene TRBJ2-1; TRBD2 matches 7 bases. The CDR3 covers 17 residues. Unmatched junction bases numbered 10, after V lost 5 bases and J lost 0 bases. CDR1 is MNHEY and CDR2 is SMNVEV in the germline V gene (reference sequence). CDR3 DNA sequence: TGTGCCAGCAGTCCTGGAGCGGGACCCAGCTCCTACAATGAGCAGTTCTTC. Its protein is CASSPGAGPSSYNEQFF.

V is TRBV10-3 and J is TRBJ1-5; weak D call: TRBD1 (6 bases). Germline V CDR1 and CDR2: ENHRY, SYGVKD. CDR3 length: 17 residues. V was clipped by 2 bases and J by 2 bases, with 16 bases between them. CDR3 sequence (DNA): TGTGCCATCAGTGAGAGAGGAGGGGGTGTCCGCAATCAGCCCCAGCATTTT. The encoded protein is CAISERGGGVRNQPQHF.

This chain connects TRBV28 to TRBJ2-5; 7 nucleotides agree with TRBD2. Germline assignment: CDR1 MDHEN and CDR2 SYDVKM. V lost 2 bases and J lost 4; bases outside the gene matches: 7. CDR3 length: 15 residues. The CDR3 sequence: CASSLMRESGETQYF. Written as DNA, the CDR3 is TGTGCCAGCAGTTTAATGCGGGAGAGCGGAGAGACCCAGTACTTC.

This CDR3 is CSVDRYTEAFF. The DNA of the CDR3 is TGCAGCGTTGACCGGTACACTGAAGCTTTCTTT. The chain carries TRBV29-1 and TRBJ1-1, with D hard to call. CDR3 length: 11 residues. Germline CDR1 and CDR2: SQVTM and ANQGSEA. Trimming removed 3 bases from V and 3 bases from J, with 5 bases in between.

The chain recombines TRBV4-1 with TRBJ1-2; D may be TRBD1 (6 bases). With 4 bases removed from V and 6 bases from J, the gap between germline ends came to 21 bases. Germline loops: CDR1 MGHRA, CDR2 YSYEKL. The CDR3 is 16 residues long. The CDR3, as DNA: TGCGCCAGCAGCCCGGAGGGACACGGAAAGGCGGATGGCTACACCTTC. This sequence encodes CASSPEGHGKADGYTF.

This clone ranks as large. The chain joins TRBV6-5 to TRBJ1-1; D perhaps matches TRBD1 (5 bases). Trimming removed 0 bases at V and 6 bases at J, with 14 bases between. From germline, CDR1 is MNHEY and CDR2 SVGAGI. CDR3 length: 15 amino acids. Written as DNA, the CDR3 is TGTGCCAGCAGTTACTCGAATATCGGGGGTCCTGAAGCTTTCTTT. This encodes CASSYSNIGGPEAFF.

The V and J genes are TRBV4-1 and TRBJ2-3; perhaps D is TRBD1 or TRBD2 (5 bases each). The V end was cut by 0 bases, the J end by 5 bases, with 15 bases between. This CDR3 has 16 amino acids. The V gene's germline CDR1 is MGHRA and CDR2 YSYEKL. The CDR3 loop reads CASSQDSGTNQDTQYF. CDR3 bases: TGCGCCAGCAGCCAAGATTCCGGGACCAACCAAGATACGCAGTATTTT.

The chain combines TRBV19 with TRBJ1-2; a weak D match, TRBD1 (5 bases). This CDR3 has 15 residues. The V gene lost 6 bases and the J gene lost 3 bases, with 17 bases spanning the gap. Germline V lookup: CDR1 LNHDA, CDR2 SQIVND (reference sequence). This CDR3 is CASSPVSGAYYGYTF. Written as DNA, the CDR3 is TGTGCCAGTAGCCCTGTTTCCGGGGCCTACTATGGCTACACCTTC.

The count of this clone is one. The chain couples TRBV13 to TRBJ2-7; TRBD2 matches 10 bases. The CDR3 is 14 residues long. Trimming took 5 bases from V and 4 from J; bases not matched to a gene: 5. Germline CDR1 is PRHDT and CDR2 is FYEKMQ (reference sequence). CDR3 DNA sequence: TGTGCCAGCAGCGAGGGGACTAGCGAATACGAGCAGTACGTC. It codes for CASSEGTSEYEQYV.

By share, this clone ranks as large (0.1 to 1%). This sequence joins TRBV30 and TRBJ2-5, with D perhaps given as TRBD1 or TRBD2 (5 bases each). CDR3 length: 15 amino acids. The germline V and J ends were trimmed by 0 bases and 5 bases, with 16 bases remaining between them. Germline V gives CDR1 GTSNPN, CDR2 SVGIG (reference sequence). CDR3 DNA sequence: TGTGCCTGGAGTGTACATTCGGGGCCGATGGAGACCCAGTACTTC. This codes for CAWSVHSGPMETQYF.

This chain uses TRBV7-2 with TRBJ1-5; D not resolved. This CDR3 has 15 residues. The germline CDR1 and CDR2 sequences are SGHTA and FQGNSA. V was trimmed by 2 bases and J by 0 bases, leaving 8 bases between them. The CDR3: CASSLLPNSNQPQHF. As DNA, the CDR3 is TGTGCCAGCAGCTTATTGCCCAATAGCAATCAGCCCCAGCATTTT.